The clone carrying this T cell receptor (beta chain) appeared many times. Its target is not known. As to time point: newly diagnosed GD, antithyroid drugs for less than 3 months. Scientists built the TCR library using RNA that was extracted from PBMCs. The data derive from a study of regulatory T cells in long-lasting Graves disease. General observations from the study: Favored usage of TRBV28, TRBJ1-2 and TRBJ2-5 was recorded in persistent disease. Relative to newly diagnosed Graves' patients, persistent ones had lower TCR diversity.

Arm-PCR of CDR3 regions and iRepertoire HTBI primers were the basis on which TCR beta libraries were built. TCRdb redid the calling of the multiplex PCR reads with MiXCR, one entry per CDR3 protein. The sample contains a few hundred thousand distinct CDR3 sequences, over 9.5% of which appear only once. The CDR3 has 16 residues. Germline trimming cut 2 bases from V and 1 base from J; bases unmatched to any gene: 7. The same data also contributed to another study, on T cells in Graves' hyperthyroidism and ophthalmopathy. That paper notes: The HTBI primer set drove a first-round RT-PCR of the TCR CDR3. Peripheral blood also featured most of the thyroid clonotypes expanded above 0.001.

The clonotype was recovered from a woman under 30 with Graves disease. The source material was peripheral blood mononuclear cells (PBMCs), sampled at new diagnosis, from a patient treated with antithyroid drugs. This chain links TRBV12-3 or TRBV12-4 with TRBJ1-1; 7 positions match TRBD1. The CDR3 DNA reads as TGTGCCAGCAGTTTAATCGTTCGGGACAGGAACACTGAAGCTTTCTTT. Amino acids: CASSLIVRDRNTEAFF.